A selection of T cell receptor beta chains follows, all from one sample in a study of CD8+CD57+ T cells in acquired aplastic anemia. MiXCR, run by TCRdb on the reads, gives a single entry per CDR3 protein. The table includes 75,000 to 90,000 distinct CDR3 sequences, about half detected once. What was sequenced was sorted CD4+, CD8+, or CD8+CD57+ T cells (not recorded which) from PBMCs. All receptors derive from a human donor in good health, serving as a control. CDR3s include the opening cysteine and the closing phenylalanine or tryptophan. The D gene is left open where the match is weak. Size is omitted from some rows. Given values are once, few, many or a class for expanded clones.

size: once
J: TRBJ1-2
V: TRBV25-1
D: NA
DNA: TGTGCCAGCAGTGAATTAGAGCTCTCCTATGGCTACACCTTC
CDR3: CASSELELSYGYTF

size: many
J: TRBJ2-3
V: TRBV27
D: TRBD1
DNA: TGTGCCAGCAGTCCAACTTCGACAGGGGGCGCAGATACGCAGTATTTT
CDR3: CASSPTSTGGADTQYF

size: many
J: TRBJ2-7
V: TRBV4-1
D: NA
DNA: TGCGCCAGCAGCCCCTATGGGGGGTCTGACTACGAGCAGTACTTC
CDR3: CASSPYGGSDYEQYF

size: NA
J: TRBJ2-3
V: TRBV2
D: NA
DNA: TGTGCCAGCAGTTACCTAGGGCCAAGCACAGATACGCAGTATTTT
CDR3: CASSYLGPSTDTQYF

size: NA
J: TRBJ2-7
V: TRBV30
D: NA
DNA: TGTGCCTGGAGGGGGAGCTCCTACGAGCAGTACTTC
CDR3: CAWRGSSYEQYF

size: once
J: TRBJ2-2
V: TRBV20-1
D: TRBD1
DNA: TGCAGTGCTAGAGCCCTTAGACAGGGTAACACCGGGGAGCTGTTTTTT
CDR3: CSARALRQGNTGELFF

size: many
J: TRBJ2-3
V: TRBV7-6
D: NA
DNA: TGTGCCAGCAGCCCCCCAGCCACAGATACGCAGTATTTT
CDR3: CASSPPATDTQYF

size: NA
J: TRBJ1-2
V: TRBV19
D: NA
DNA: TGTGCCAGTAGTGCCGGGACCCAAAACTATGGCTACACCTTC
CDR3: CASSAGTQNYGYTF

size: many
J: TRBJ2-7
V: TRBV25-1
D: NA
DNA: TGTGCCAGCAGTGGAGAACAGGGTGGCTACGAGCAGTACTTC
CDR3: CASSGEQGGYEQYF

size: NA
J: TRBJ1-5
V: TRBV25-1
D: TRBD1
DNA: TGTGCCAGCAGTTCCCGGACAGGGGCGCCATCTTTAAGCAATCAGCCCCAGCATTTT
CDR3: CASSSRTGAPSLSNQPQHF

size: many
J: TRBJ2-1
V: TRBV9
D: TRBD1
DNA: TGTGCCAGCAGCTCACTGACAGGGCGCAATGAGCAGTTCTTC
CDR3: CASSSLTGRNEQFF

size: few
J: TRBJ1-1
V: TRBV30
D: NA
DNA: TGTGCCTGGAGTGTAGTCAGGTATGAAGCTTTCTTT
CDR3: CAWSVVRYEAFF

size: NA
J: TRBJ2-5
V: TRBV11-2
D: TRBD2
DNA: TGTGCCAGCAGGACCCCGACTAGCGGGGGGGGAGAGACCCAGTACTTC
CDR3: CASRTPTSGGGETQYF

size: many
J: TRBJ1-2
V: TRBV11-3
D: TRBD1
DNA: TGTGCCAGCAGCTCACGCGGGACAGGGGCAAATGGCTACACCTTC
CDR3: CASSSRGTGANGYTF

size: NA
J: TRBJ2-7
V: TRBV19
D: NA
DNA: TGTGCCAGTAGTGGGCTGGAAGGTCGGGGGGAGCAGTACTTC
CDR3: CASSGLEGRGEQYF

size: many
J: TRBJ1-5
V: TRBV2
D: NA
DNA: TGTGCCAGCAGGAGGGGAACGGGGGAAGATCAGCCCCAGCATTTT
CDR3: CASRRGTGEDQPQHF

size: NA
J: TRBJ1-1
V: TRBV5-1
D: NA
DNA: TGCGCCAGCAGCCCACGAGGTCGGAACACTGAAGCTTTCTTT
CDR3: CASSPRGRNTEAFF

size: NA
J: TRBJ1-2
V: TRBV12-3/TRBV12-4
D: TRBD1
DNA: TGTGCCACCGATACAGGGGGCGCGAGCTATGGCTACACCTTC
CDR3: CATDTGGASYGYTF

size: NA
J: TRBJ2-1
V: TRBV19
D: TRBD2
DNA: TGTGCCAGTAGTACCACTAGCGCCCGGAGCAATGAGCAGTTCTTC
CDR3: CASSTTSARSNEQFF

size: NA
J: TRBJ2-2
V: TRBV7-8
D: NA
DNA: TGTGCCAGCAGCTTAGTTCGCCCGGGACTTAACACCGGGGAGCTGTTTTTT
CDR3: CASSLVRPGLNTGELFF

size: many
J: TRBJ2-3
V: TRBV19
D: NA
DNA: TGTGCCAGTAGTTACAGGTCCTCTAGCACAGATACGCAGTATTTT
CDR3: CASSYRSSSTDTQYF

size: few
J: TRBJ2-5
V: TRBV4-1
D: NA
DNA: TGCGCCAGCAGCTTCTGGGAGAACTCACAAGAGACCCAGTACTTC
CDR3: CASSFWENSQETQYF

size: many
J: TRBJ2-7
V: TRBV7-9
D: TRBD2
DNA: TGTGCCAGCAGCTTAGCAGTGGTCGGGGGGTCCCACGAGCAGTACTTC
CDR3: CASSLAVVGGSHEQYF

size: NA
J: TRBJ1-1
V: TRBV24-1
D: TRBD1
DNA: TGTGCCACCAGTGATTTTCCCGGGACAGGGGGCACTGAAGCTTTCTTT
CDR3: CATSDFPGTGGTEAFF

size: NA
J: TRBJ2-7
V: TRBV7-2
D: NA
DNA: TGTGCCAGCAGCCAAGAAGTCCGGGGGCTCCACGAGCAGTACTTC
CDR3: CASSQEVRGLHEQYF

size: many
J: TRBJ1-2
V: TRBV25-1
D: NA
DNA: TGTGCCAGCAGTGTAGGGTCCGGGGGCTACACCTTC
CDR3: CASSVGSGGYTF

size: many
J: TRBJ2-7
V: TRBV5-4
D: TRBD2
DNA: TGTGCCAGCAGCTTGGCCGGGCTAGCGGGAGGGGACTACGAGCAGTACTTC
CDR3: CASSLAGLAGGDYEQYF

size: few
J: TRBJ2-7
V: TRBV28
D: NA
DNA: TGTGCCAGCAGTTTATGGTCGGCGAACTACGAGCAGTACTTC
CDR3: CASSLWSANYEQYF

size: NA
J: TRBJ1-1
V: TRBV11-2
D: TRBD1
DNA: TGTGCCAGCAGAGGGACAGGACAGAACACTGAAGCTTTCTTT
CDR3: CASRGTGQNTEAFF

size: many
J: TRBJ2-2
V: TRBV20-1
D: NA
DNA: TGCAGTGCTAGAGAATCTGTACGATACACCGGGGAGCTGTTTTTT
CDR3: CSARESVRYTGELFF

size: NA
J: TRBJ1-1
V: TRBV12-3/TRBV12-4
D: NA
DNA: TGTGCCAGCAGTTTTCAAAAGGCGACTTGGGACACTGAAGCTTTCTTT
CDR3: CASSFQKATWDTEAFF

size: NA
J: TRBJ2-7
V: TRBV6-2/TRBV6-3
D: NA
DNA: TGTGCCAGCAGTTACTCGAAAGACTCCTACGAGCAGTACTTC
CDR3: CASSYSKDSYEQYF

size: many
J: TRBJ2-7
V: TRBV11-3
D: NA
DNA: TGTGCCAGCAGCTTAGTCCCGGACAGCTCCTACGAGCAGTACTTC
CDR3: CASSLVPDSSYEQYF

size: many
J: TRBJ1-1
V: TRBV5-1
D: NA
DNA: TGCGCCAGCAGCTTGTGGGTTGGGGACACTGAAGCTTTCTTT
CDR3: CASSLWVGDTEAFF

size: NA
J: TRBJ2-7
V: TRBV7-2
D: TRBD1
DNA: TGTGCCAGCAGCCTATCACCCGGGACAGGCTACGAGCAGTACTTC
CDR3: CASSLSPGTGYEQYF

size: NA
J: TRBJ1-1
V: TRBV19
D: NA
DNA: TGTGCCAGTAGTATGAACCCAGGGAATGCTGAAGCTTTCTTT
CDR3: CASSMNPGNAEAFF

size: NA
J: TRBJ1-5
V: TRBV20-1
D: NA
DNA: TGCAGTGCTAGAGACAGGGAGAGCAATCAGCCCCAGCATTTT
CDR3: CSARDRESNQPQHF

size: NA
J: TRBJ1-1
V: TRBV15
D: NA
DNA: TGTGCCACCAGCAGCAAAATGACACCGGGCCGTGAAGCTTTCTTT
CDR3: CATSSKMTPGREAFF

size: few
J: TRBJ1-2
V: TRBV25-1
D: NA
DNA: TGTGCCAGCAGTGGAGGCGGCCGGAACTATGGCTACACCTTC
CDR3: CASSGGGRNYGYTF

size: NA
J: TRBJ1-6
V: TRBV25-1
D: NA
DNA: TGTGCCAGCAGTGGACCACATTCACCCCTCCACTTT
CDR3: CASSGPHSPLHF

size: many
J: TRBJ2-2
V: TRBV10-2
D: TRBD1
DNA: TGCGCCAGCAGAGGGGGCGGAGGCACCGGGGAGCTGTTTTTT
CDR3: CASRGGGGTGELFF